A selection of T cell receptor beta chains follows, all from one sample in a study of CD4 T cells in relation to SARS-CoV-2 and coronaviruses. Sequenced by immunoSEQ multiplex PCR; TCRdb stores in-frame clones only, minus some. This sample has 35,000 to 40,000 clones; approximately 83% occur once, and the top ten carry around 3.3%. The sequencing input was memory CD4+ T cells from PBMCs. These receptors were collected from an adult with COVID-19. CDR3s leave out the opening cysteine and the closing phenylalanine or tryptophan.

v_call: TRBV7-3; j_call: TRBJ1-2; cdr3_aa: ASSLTGEYGYT
v_call: TRBV5-1; j_call: TRBJ2-1; cdr3_aa: ASSWINEQF
v_call: TRBV7-2; j_call: TRBJ2-3; cdr3_aa: ASSVDSSTDTQY
v_call: TRBV6-4; j_call: TRBJ2-3; cdr3_aa: ASSGTGGADTQY
v_call: TRBV18; j_call: TRBJ2-3; cdr3_aa: ASSPPRGGSFGTDTQY
v_call: TRBV7-3; j_call: TRBJ2-1; cdr3_aa: ASSLTRDYNEQF
v_call: TRBV6-5; j_call: TRBJ2-7; cdr3_aa: ASSSGGPAYEQY
v_call: TRBV5-1; j_call: TRBJ2-2; cdr3_aa: ASSLVSSGSPGELF
v_call: TRBV18; j_call: TRBJ1-2; cdr3_aa: ASSGEMDGYT
v_call: TRBV2; j_call: TRBJ1-1; cdr3_aa: ASSEDWGTEAF
v_call: TRBV30; j_call: TRBJ1-1; cdr3_aa: AWSLRTTEAF
v_call: TRBV19; j_call: TRBJ2-3; cdr3_aa: ASSIRVATDTQY
v_call: TRBV7-9; j_call: TRBJ2-6; cdr3_aa: ASSVDPPRANVLT
v_call: TRBV6-1; j_call: TRBJ2-1; cdr3_aa: ASSDPLLSGRVGNEQF
v_call: TRBV18; j_call: TRBJ1-5; cdr3_aa: ASSPPSAGKGQPQH
v_call: TRBV7-9; j_call: TRBJ1-2; cdr3_aa: ASSPTPGTHPVNYGYT
v_call: TRBV3-1/TRBV3-2; j_call: TRBJ2-6; cdr3_aa: ASSQTGTGANVLT
v_call: TRBV29-1; j_call: TRBJ2-7; cdr3_aa: SVEGTSGRAGGTEQY
v_call: TRBV5-1; j_call: TRBJ2-7; cdr3_aa: ASGWGVPGYEQY
v_call: TRBV2; j_call: TRBJ2-1; cdr3_aa: ASSYSGGTYNEQF
v_call: TRBV6-5; j_call: TRBJ2-2; cdr3_aa: ASRPQGLAGELF
v_call: TRBV10-3; j_call: TRBJ2-3; cdr3_aa: AINNNADTQY
v_call: TRBV28; j_call: TRBJ1-5; cdr3_aa: ASRNPGEGNQPQH